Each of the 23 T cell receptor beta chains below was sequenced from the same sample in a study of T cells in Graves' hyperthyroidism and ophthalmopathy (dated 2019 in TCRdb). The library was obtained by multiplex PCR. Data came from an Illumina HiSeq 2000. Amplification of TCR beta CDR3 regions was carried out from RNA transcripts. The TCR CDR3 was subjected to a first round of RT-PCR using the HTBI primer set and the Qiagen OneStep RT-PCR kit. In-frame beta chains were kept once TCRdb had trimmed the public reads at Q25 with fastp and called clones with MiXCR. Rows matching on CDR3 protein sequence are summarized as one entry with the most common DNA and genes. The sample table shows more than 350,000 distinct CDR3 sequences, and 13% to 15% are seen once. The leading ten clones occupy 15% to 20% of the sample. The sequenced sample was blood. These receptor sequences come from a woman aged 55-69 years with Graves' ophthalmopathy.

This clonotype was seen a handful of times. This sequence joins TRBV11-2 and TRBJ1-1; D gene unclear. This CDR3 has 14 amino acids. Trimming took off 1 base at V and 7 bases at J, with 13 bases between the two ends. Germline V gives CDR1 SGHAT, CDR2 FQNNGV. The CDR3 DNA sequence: TGTGCCAGCAGCTTAGTCGGGGTCTTCGGTGAAGCTTTCTTT. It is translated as CASSLVGVFGEAFF. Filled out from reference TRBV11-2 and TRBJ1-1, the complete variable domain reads EAGVAQSPRYKIIEKRQSVAFWCNPISGHATLYWYQQILGQGPKLLIQFQNNGVVDDSQLPKDRFSAERLKGVDSTLKIQPAKLEDSAVYLCASSLVGVFGEAFFGQGTRLTVV.

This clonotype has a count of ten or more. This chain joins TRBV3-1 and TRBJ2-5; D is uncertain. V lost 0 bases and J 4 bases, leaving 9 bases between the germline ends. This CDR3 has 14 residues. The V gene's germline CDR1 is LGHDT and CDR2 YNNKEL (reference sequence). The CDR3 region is CASSQEFPRETQYF. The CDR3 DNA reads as TGTGCCAGCAGCCAAGAATTCCCCAGAGAGACCCAGTACTTC.

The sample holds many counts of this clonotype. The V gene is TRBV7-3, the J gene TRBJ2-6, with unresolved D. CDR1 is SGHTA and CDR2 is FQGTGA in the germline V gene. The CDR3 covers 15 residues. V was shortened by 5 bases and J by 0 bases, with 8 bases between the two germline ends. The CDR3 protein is CASSAASSGANVLTF. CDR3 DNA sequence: TGTGCCAGCAGCGCCGCCAGCTCTGGGGCCAACGTCCTGACTTTC.

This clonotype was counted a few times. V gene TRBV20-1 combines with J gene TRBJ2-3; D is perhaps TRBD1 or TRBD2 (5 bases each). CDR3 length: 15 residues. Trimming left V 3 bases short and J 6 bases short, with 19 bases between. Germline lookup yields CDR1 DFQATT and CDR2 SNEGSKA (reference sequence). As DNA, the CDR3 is TGCAGTGCTAGCCCAACGGGGTGGGGGTCCGATACGCAGTATTTT. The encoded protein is CSASPTGWGSDTQYF.

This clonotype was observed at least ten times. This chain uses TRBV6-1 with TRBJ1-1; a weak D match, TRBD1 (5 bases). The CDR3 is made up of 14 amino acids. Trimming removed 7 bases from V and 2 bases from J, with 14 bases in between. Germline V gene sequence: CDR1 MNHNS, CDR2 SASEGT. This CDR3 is CASKSGTANTEAFF. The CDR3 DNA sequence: TGTGCCAGCAAGTCCGGGACCGCAAACACTGAAGCTTTCTTT.

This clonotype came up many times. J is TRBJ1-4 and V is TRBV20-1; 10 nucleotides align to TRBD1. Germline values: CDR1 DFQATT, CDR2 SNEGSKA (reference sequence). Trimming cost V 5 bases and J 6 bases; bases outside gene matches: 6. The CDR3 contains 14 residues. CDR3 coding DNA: TGCAGTGCTTCTCCCGGGACAGGGGATGAAAAACTGTTTTTT. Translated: CSASPGTGDEKLFF.

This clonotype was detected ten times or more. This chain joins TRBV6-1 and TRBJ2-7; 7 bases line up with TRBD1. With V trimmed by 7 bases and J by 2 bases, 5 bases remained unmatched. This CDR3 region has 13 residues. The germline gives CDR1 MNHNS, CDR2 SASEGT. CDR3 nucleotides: TGTGCCAGCAAGCCCGGGACAGCCTACGAGCAGTACTTC. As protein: CASKPGTAYEQYF.

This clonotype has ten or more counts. Here the CDR3 DNA reads TGTGCCAGCAGTCCCTGGGGACAGGACACCTACGAGCAGTACTTC. Protein sequence: CASSPWGQDTYEQYF. V is TRBV6-1 and J is TRBJ2-7; 8 bases are shared with TRBD1. The V and J ends lost 5 bases and 2 bases, in that order; junction bases with no gene match: 8. Looked up from germline, CDR1 is MNHNS and CDR2 is SASEGT. CDR3 size: 15 residues.

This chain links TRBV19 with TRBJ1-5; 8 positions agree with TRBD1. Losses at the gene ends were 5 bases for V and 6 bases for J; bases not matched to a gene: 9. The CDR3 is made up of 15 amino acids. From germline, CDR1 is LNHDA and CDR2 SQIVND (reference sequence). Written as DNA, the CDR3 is TGTGCCAGTAGTCAACAGGGGGGGGTTTCTCAGCCCCAGCATTTT. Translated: CASSQQGGVSQPQHF.

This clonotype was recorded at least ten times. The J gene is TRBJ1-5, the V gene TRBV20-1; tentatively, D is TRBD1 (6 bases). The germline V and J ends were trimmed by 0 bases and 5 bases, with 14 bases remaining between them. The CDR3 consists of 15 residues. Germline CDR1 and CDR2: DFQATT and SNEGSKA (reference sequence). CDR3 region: CSAREPLGAYQPQHF. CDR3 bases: TGCAGTGCTAGAGAACCCCTGGGGGCATATCAGCCCCAGCATTTT.

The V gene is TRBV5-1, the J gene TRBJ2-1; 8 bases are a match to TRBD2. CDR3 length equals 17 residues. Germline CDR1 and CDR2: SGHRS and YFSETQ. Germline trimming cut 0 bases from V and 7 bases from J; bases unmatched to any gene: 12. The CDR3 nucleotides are TGCGCCAGCAGCTTGGCCGGATCGGGGGGGCGATGGAATGAGCAGTTCTTC. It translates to CASSLAGSGGRWNEQFF.

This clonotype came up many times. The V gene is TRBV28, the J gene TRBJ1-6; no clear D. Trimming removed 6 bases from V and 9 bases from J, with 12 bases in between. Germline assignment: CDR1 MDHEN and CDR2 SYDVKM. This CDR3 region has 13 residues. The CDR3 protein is CASRPDRVSPLHF. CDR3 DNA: TGTGCCAGCAGACCCGATCGGGTTTCACCCCTCCACTTT. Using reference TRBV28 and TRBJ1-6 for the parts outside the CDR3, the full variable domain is DVKVTQSSRYLVKRTGEKVFLECVQDMDHENMFWYRQDPGLGLRLIYFSYDVKMKEKGDIPEGYSVSREKKERFSLILESASTNQTSMYLCASRPDRVSPLHFGNGTRLTVT.

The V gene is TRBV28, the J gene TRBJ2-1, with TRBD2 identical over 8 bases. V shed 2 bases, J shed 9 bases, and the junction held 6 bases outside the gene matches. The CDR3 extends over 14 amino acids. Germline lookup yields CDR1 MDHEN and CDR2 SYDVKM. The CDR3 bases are TGTGCCAGCAGTTTAGGTGTGGCGGGAGGTGAGCAGTTCTTC. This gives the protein CASSLGVAGGEQFF.

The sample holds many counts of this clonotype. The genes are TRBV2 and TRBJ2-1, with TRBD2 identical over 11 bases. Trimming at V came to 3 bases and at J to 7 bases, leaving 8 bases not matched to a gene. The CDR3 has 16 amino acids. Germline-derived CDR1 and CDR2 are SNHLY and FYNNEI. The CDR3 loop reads CASSDPSGRSRNEQFF. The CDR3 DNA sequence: TGTGCCAGCAGTGATCCTAGCGGGAGGTCTCGAAATGAGCAGTTCTTC.

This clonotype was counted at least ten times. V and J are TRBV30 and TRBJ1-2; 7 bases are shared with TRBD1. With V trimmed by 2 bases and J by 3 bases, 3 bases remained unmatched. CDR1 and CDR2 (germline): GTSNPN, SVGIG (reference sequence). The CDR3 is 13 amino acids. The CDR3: CAWSPDRDYGYTF. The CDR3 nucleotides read TGTGCCTGGAGTCCAGACAGGGACTATGGCTACACCTTC.

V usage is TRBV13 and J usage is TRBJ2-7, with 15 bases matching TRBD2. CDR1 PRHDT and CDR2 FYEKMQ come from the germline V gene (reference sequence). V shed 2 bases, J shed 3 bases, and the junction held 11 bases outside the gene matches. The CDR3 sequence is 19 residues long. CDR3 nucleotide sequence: TGTGCCAGCAGCTTACCCTGGACTAGCGGGAGGGCCGAGAGCTACGAGCAGTACTTC. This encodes CASSLPWTSGRAESYEQYF.

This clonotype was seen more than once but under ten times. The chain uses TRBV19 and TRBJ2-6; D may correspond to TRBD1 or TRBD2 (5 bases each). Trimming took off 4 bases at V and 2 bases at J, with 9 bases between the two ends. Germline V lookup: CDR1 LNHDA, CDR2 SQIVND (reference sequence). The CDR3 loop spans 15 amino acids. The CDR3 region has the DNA TGTGCCAGTAGTACAACGGGACCTGGGGCCAACGTCCTGACTTTC. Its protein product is CASSTTGPGANVLTF.

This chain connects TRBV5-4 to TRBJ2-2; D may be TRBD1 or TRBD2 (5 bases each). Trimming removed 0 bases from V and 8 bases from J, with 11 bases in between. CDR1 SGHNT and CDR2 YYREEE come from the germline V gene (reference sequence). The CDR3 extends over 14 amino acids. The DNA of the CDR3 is TGTGCCAGCAGCTTGGTGGGGACCGGGGGGGAGCTGTTTTTT. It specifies CASSLVGTGGELFF.

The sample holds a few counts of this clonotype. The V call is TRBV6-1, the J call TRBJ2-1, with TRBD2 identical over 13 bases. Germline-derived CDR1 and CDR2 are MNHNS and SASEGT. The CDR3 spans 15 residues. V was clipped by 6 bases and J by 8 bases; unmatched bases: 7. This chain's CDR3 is CASRGTSGRAYEQFF. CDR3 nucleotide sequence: TGTGCCAGCAGGGGTACTAGCGGGAGGGCCTATGAGCAGTTCTTC.

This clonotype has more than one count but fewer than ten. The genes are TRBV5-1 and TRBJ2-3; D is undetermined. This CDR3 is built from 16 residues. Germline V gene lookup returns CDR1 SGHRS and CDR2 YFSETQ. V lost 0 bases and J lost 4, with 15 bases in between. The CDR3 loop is CASSLASRSASDTQYF. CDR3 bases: TGCGCCAGCAGCTTGGCCAGCCGGAGCGCCTCAGATACGCAGTATTTT.

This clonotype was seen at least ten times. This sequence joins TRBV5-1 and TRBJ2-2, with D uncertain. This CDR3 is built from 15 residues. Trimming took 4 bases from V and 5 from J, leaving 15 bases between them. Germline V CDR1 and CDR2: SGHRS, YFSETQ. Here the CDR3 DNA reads TGCGCCAGCAGCGAAGACGCGCACGAAACCGGGGAGCTGTTTTTT. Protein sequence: CASSEDAHETGELFF. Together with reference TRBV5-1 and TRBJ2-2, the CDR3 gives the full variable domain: KAGVTQTPRYLIKTRGQQVTLSCSPISGHRSVSWYQQTPGQGLQFLFEYFSETQRNKGNFPGRFSGRQFSNSRSEMNVSTLELGDSALYLCASSEDAHETGELFFGEGSRLTVL.

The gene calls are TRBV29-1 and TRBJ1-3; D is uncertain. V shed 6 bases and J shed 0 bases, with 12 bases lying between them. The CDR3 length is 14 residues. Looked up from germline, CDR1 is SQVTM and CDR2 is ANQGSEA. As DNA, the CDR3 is TGCAGCGTCTCCCTCGAAGACTCTGGAAACACCATATATTTT. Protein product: CSVSLEDSGNTIYF. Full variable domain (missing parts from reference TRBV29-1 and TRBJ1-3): SAVISQKPSRDICQRGTSLTIQCQVDSQVTMMFWYRQQPGQSLTLIATANQGSEATYESGFVIDKFPISRPNLTFSTLTVSNMSPEDSSIYLCSVSLEDSGNTIYFGEGSWLTVV.

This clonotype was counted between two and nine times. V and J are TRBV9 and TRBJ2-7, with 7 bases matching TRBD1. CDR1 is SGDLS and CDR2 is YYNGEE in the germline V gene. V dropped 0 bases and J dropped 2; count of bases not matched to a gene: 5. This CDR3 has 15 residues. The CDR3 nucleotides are TGTGCCAGCAGCGTAGAGGGACAGACAACCTACGAGCAGTACTTC. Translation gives CASSVEGQTTYEQYF.